This paragraph reports one TCR beta chain. The antigen remains unidentified. The germline CDR1 and CDR2 sequences are KGHSH and LQKENI. J was trimmed by 3 bases and V by 6 bases; bases with no gene match: 7. This CDR3 is built from 15 residues. TCRdb reprocessed the 5' RACE reads via MiXCR and lists one record per CDR3 protein. The sample contains roughly 450,000 distinct CDR3 sequences, more than 25% of which appear only once. This record comes from a study of CD8 T cells in ankylosing spondylitis. The study, taken as a whole, reports: A TCR beta motif of seven or eight highly homologous variants appeared characteristic of ankylosing spondylitis blood.

This chain joins TRBV18 and TRBJ2-2; the match to TRBD1 covers 7 bases. The origin of this receptor is a male donor with ankylosing spondylitis. Sequencing used blood, either unsorted or a sorted T cell fraction (not recorded which). The CDR3 region is CASSRGTADTGELFF. CDR3 bases: TGTGCCAGCTCCCGAGGGACAGCCGACACCGGGGAGCTGTTTTTT.